This T cell receptor beta chain was sequenced during a study of long-term antiretroviral therapy in people with HIV (dated by TCRdb to the early 2020s). Looking at the study overall: The earliest samples were collected approximately a decade before the 2015 WHO recommendation for immediate ART, a period when ART was typically delayed until CD4 counts fell. Test extractions of a monoclonal T-cell line alongside 33 polyclonal samples showed no cross-contamination during QIAcube processing. The cohort contributed 150 to 200 cryopreserved PBMC samples from about 30 adults with confirmed HIV infection, collected serially over a mean of approximately six years (range 1-12). Among the 30 or so participants with HIV, about 11 were female. A retrospective serial study tested whether changes in peripheral blood TRB repertoire composition and diversity were associated with ART initiation and durable HIV suppression. The research as a whole found: The samples span the years 2004 to 2017, and the ART regimens used at that time may not be as effective as current regimens. Starting ART was linked to a significant rise in TRB diversity, yet even with long-term ART the diversity remained significantly lower than in transplant donor controls. Because PBMC availability was limited, only the TCR beta chain was sequenced, with no alpha chain pairing. The repertoire was dominated across all time points by expanded TRB clones identified before ART initiation, although this dominance was seen to fluctuate and to decrease in many PLHIV after ART. Unsorted PBMC were profiled instead of sorted CD4+ and CD8+ T cells because pre-ART samples had limited cell numbers. Inferences about post-ART repertoire changes are limited because no data were available on ART adherence, viral resistance or therapy changes. HIV repertoires had narrower CDR3 length ranges than controls, and the network structure suggested an antigen-experienced repertoire that shifted only slightly toward naive after ART.

The immunoSEQ hsTCRB v3.0 assay was used at survey level resolution to sequence the TRB variable region. A depth of 40,000-50,000 T-cell genomes per sample was targeted for TRB sequencing. Pooled TRB libraries were sequenced on an Illumina MiSeq with a v3 150-cycle kit. As for the original processing: Repertoire analysis was run in R within a reproducible Nextflow workflow that covered QC, data transformation and analysis. LymphoSeq2, an R package for exploring AIRR-Seq data, was used to implement the custom analyses. A handful of samples yielding fewer than 5000 total TRB sequences were excluded, leaving 150 to 200 analyzed HIV repertoires. Among the 170 to 200 HIV repertoires that were kept, 59 were collected before ART initiation and 120 to 140 were collected after ART initiation. Repertoires were downsampled to 5000 TRB nucleotide sequences, with summary statistics averaged over 100 downsampling iterations. TRB sequences were retained for analysis only if CDR3 regions of at least seven amino acids were present. Diversity was assessed using a clonality score derived from Shannon entropy and using the Gini coefficient. Repertoire networks linked the top 5000 CDR3 amino acid sequences whenever two sequences differed by an edit distance of one. GLIPH2 predicted antigen specificity groups and MHC restriction for TRB CDR3 amino acid sequences. To flag known CMV, EBV, HIV or tissue antigen associations, CDR3 amino acid sequences were matched against VDJdb and McPAS-TCR. Pre-ART, post-ART and control groups were compared with Wilcoxon signed-rank tests and Holm-Bonferroni correction. Entries here come from immuneACCESS through TCRdb and include only in-frame sequences with V and J called. Some clones fail to appear in such tables; in the studies checked, an unresolved V gene covers under half of the shortfall, and the cause of the remainder is unknown. Clone size and the V and J calls come from that table; the DNA yielded D and trimming. In this sample the table shows about 10,000 clones, more than 80% of which occur a single time. Clones ranked in the top ten supply around a sixth of the sample.

Here V drops 0 bases and J drops 10 bases, and the junction holds 8 bases not matched to any gene. The CDR3, from cysteine to phenylalanine, totals 14 residues. The sequence is cut down to CDR3 DNA, 42 bases in frame from base 1. Sequences MNHEY (CDR1) and SVGAGI (CDR2) are obtained from the germline V gene. Remarks on this clone: The antigen it binds to is not known. The input lacks base qualities; no much larger clone sits a single base away.

To be included, a participant needed at least one PBMC sample from before ART initiation plus at least two post-ART samples. All participants with HIV were treated in the United States of America. Before DNA extraction, cryopreserved samples containing roughly 1-11 million PBMC were thawed and washed. At the time of the earliest PBMC sample, participants with HIV were aged between about 20 and 54 years. PBMC samples were contributed by each participant from 1-4 timepoints before ART initiation and 2-8 timepoints after ART initiation, with a median of 7 samples. For every participant, serial HIV viral load, CD4+ T-cell count, ART history and demographic data were obtained. Genomic DNA was extracted from unsorted PBMC with a Qiagen kit on a QIAcube, processed in batches of 12 samples.

Sequences were derived from unsorted PBMCs, sampled 0.7 years after starting antiretroviral therapy. The sequence was collected from a man aged 35 to 55 with HIV. The sequence links TRBV6-5 to TRBJ1-2, with 7 bases aligning to TRBD1. The DNA sequence is as follows: TGTGCCAGCAGTTACTCGAGGGGGCTAGGATACTACACCTTC. Its amino acids are CASSYSRGLGYYTF.